The 22 T cell receptor beta chains presented below share a single source sample, sequenced in a study of blood T cell repertoires in COVID-19. The assay was immunoSEQ multiplex PCR, and TCRdb's table has in-frame clones only and misses some. The data contain around 380,000 clones, about 80% of them singletons. The sample was peripheral blood. These receptors came from a human donor with acute or convalescent COVID-19. The donor label of this sample is uncertain.

The rearrangement links TRBV6-5 to TRBJ1-1; no reliable D call. Germline assignment: CDR1 MNHEY and CDR2 SVGAGI. CDR3 size: 13 residues. V lost 2 bases and J lost 5, with 9 bases in between. The CDR3 sequence is CASSYEASTEAFF. The CDR3 DNA follows: TGTGCCAGCAGTTACGAAGCAAGTACTGAAGCTTTCTTT.

The chain links TRBV19 to TRBJ1-5; 9 nucleotides agree with TRBD1. The CDR3 covers 15 residues. With V trimmed by 4 bases and J by 7 bases, 8 bases remained unmatched. The germline V gene has CDR1 LNHDA and CDR2 SQIVND (reference sequence). The DNA of the CDR3 is TGTGCCAGTAGTACAGACAGGGGGTCACTGCAGCCCCAGCATTTT. Encoded protein: CASSTDRGSLQPQHF. The full variable domain, with the rest looked up from reference TRBV19 and TRBJ1-5, is DGGITQSPKYLFRKEGQNVTLSCEQNLNHDAMYWYRQDPGQGLRLIYYSQIVNDFQKGDIAEGYSVSREKKESFPLTVTSAQKNPTAFYLCASSTDRGSLQPQHFGDGTRLSIL.

The chain couples TRBV7-8 to TRBJ2-1; 10 bases agree with TRBD2. Germline CDR1 and CDR2: SGHVS and FQNEAQ. This CDR3 is built from 18 residues. V lost 4 bases to trimming and J lost 2 bases; unmatched junction nucleotides: 11. CDR3 amino acids: CASSSLPSGGVTYNEQFF. The CDR3 DNA is TGTGCCAGCAGCTCCCTCCCGAGCGGGGGGGTTACCTACAATGAGCAGTTCTTC. Complete variable domain (other parts from reference TRBV7-8 and TRBJ2-1): GAGVSQSPRYKVAKRGQDVALRCDPISGHVSLFWYQQALGQGPEFLTYFQNEAQLDKSGLPSDRFFAERPEGSVSTLKIQRTQQEDSAVYLCASSSLPSGGVTYNEQFFGPGTRLTVL.

This chain links TRBV2 with TRBJ1-4; a weak D match, TRBD1 (5 bases). CDR1 and CDR2 (germline): SNHLY, FYNNEI. This CDR3 comprises 14 residues. The V gene lost 1 base and the J gene lost 8 bases, with 11 bases spanning the gap. CDR3 sequence (DNA): TGTGCCAGCAGTGAAGGGAGGGGCAGAGAAAAACTGTTTTTT. This encodes CASSEGRGREKLFF.

This clone was observed a few times. This sequence joins TRBV6-5 and TRBJ2-1; TRBD1 matches 7 bases. V lost 6 bases, J lost 8 bases, and 13 bases stayed unmatched. The CDR3 consists of 15 residues. Germline values: CDR1 MNHEY, CDR2 SVGAGI. CDR3 amino acids: CASREDTGVRYEQFF. CDR3 sequence (DNA): TGTGCCAGCAGGGAGGACACAGGGGTTCGATATGAGCAGTTCTTC.

This clone was seen only a few times. The chain uses TRBV18 and TRBJ1-1; tentative D call: TRBD1 (5 bases). In germline, CDR1 is KGHSH, CDR2 LQKENI. The CDR3 is 14 residues long. The V end was cut by 5 bases, the J end by 3 bases, with 13 bases between. For the CDR3, the DNA is TGTGCCAGCTCATCACTACAAGGGGACACTGAAGCTTTCTTT. This codes for CASSSLQGDTEAFF.

The V call is TRBV4-1, the J call TRBJ1-4; D call uncertain. CDR1 MGHRA and CDR2 YSYEKL come from the germline V gene. The CDR3 sequence is 8 residues long. The V and J ends lost 5 bases and 15 bases respectively, with 4 bases between them. Here the CDR3 reads CASSVMFF. The CDR3 DNA is TGCGCCAGCAGCGTAATGTTTTTT.

This chain joins TRBV6-1 and TRBJ2-3, with 8 bases that match TRBD1. From germline, CDR1 is MNHNS and CDR2 SASEGT. The CDR3 length is 15 residues. The V and J ends lost 1 base and 5 bases, in that order; junction bases with no gene match: 5. Here the CDR3 reads CASSEDRGTIDTQYF. The CDR3 DNA follows: TGTGCCAGCAGTGAAGACAGGGGGACAATAGATACGCAGTATTTT.

The chain joins TRBV20-1 to TRBJ2-2, with D possibly matching TRBD2 (7 bases). Germline V gene data show CDR1 as DFQATT and CDR2 as SNEGSKA (reference sequence). This CDR3 contains 15 residues. Deletions cut 3 bases from V and 3 bases from J, with 14 bases between. The CDR3 spells CSASDGGLYTGELFF. The CDR3 region has the DNA TGCAGTGCTAGTGACGGGGGGCTGTACACCGGGGAGCTGTTTTTT.

V and J are TRBV6-5 and TRBJ1-2; D may be TRBD1 (5 bases). The CDR3 length is 15 residues. The germline gives CDR1 MNHEY, CDR2 SVGAGI. V lost 0 bases and J 4 bases, leaving 12 bases between the germline ends. The CDR3: CASSYSRDSTYGYTF. CDR3 coding DNA: TGTGCCAGCAGTTACTCGCGCGACAGTACCTATGGCTACACCTTC.

The chain carries TRBV2 and TRBJ2-7, with TRBD2 matching 7 bases. Germline V gives CDR1 SNHLY, CDR2 FYNNEI. The CDR3 contains 14 residues. V shed 4 bases and J 1 base; nucleotides not matched to a gene: 4. The chain's CDR3 is CASSARTSSYEQYF. CDR3 DNA sequence: TGTGCCAGCAGTGCGAGGACTAGTTCCTACGAGCAGTACTTC.

The chain uses TRBV3-1 (or the pseudogene TRBV3-2) and TRBJ2-1, with D possibly matching TRBD1 (5 bases). The CDR3 runs 15 residues. Between the trimmed V and J ends, which lost 4 bases and 10 bases, there was a span of 20 bases. CDR1 LGHDT and CDR2 YNNKEL come from the germline V gene (reference sequence). CDR3 nucleotide sequence: TGTGCCAGCAGCCTACCCCAGGGCCGGGCAAGGGAGCAGTTCTTC. Translated: CASSLPQGRAREQFF.

The gene calls are TRBV9 and TRBJ2-3; D is undetermined. Between the trimmed V and J ends, which lost 2 bases and 1 base, there was a span of 8 bases. The CDR3 totals 14 residues. Germline V lookup: CDR1 SGDLS, CDR2 YYNGEE. CDR3 coding DNA: TGTGCCAGCAGCGTTTCGAGAGGCACAGATACGCAGTATTTT. It encodes CASSVSRGTDTQYF.

The chain recombines TRBV7-9 with TRBJ1-1; a weak D match, TRBD1 (5 bases). V was pared by 1 base and J by 2 bases, with 8 bases between. CDR1 is SEHNR, CDR2 FQNEAQ, per germline (reference sequence). The CDR3 loop spans 14 amino acids. The CDR3 protein is CASSLERGNTEAFF. CDR3 nucleotide sequence: TGTGCCAGCAGCTTAGAAAGGGGTAACACTGAAGCTTTCTTT.

The chain links TRBV19 to TRBJ2-5; 11 bases match TRBD2. V lost 5 bases to trimming and J lost 5 bases; unmatched junction nucleotides: 10. The CDR3 consists of 16 residues. Germline V gene lookup returns CDR1 LNHDA and CDR2 SQIVND (reference sequence). CDR3 sequence: CASSPGTTSGGETQYF. Written as DNA, the CDR3 is TGTGCCAGTAGTCCAGGTACCACTAGCGGGGGTGAGACCCAGTACTTC.

The sample holds a few counts of this clone. This rearrangement joins TRBV19 to TRBJ1-2; D is undetermined. Germline CDR1 and CDR2: LNHDA and SQIVND (reference sequence). The CDR3 loop spans 14 amino acids. Between the trimmed V and J ends, which lost 7 bases and 5 bases, there was a span of 17 bases. DNA for the CDR3: TGTGCCAGTAATCAGGACTTAGGGCGATATGGCTACACCTTC. This gives the protein CASNQDLGRYGYTF.

The genes are TRBV5-1 and TRBJ2-3; maybe TRBD1 (7 bases). V dropped 6 bases and J dropped 2 bases, with 19 bases sitting between them. Germline V gene lookup returns CDR1 SGHRS and CDR2 YFSETQ. The CDR3 is 16 amino acids. The CDR3 is CASTTGGTVPTDTQYF. CDR3 nucleotide sequence: TGCGCCAGCACTACTGGGGGGACAGTCCCCACAGATACGCAGTATTTT.

The rearrangement joins TRBV18 to TRBJ1-1; 7 bases are shared with TRBD1. The V segment lost 5 bases and the J segment 8 bases; nucleotides outside the gene matches: 8. Germline CDR1 KGHSH, CDR2 LQKENI. CDR3 length equals 13 residues. The CDR3 nucleotides read TGTGCCAGCTCATCGAGGGGGACAGCCGAAGCTTTCTTT. Residues: CASSSRGTAEAFF.

The chain recombines TRBV4-1 with TRBJ2-5; D gene uncertain. From germline, CDR1 is MGHRA and CDR2 YSYEKL. CDR3 length: 15 residues. V dropped 1 base and J dropped 3 bases, with 12 bases sitting between them. The DNA for the CDR3 is TGCGCCAGCAGCCAAGTCGCGACTGTTGAAGAGACCCAGTACTTC. It specifies CASSQVATVEETQYF.

In this sample, this clone turned up once. The chain has TRBV27 and TRBJ2-7; 8 bases agree with TRBD1. Germline CDR1 and CDR2: MNHEY and SMNVEV (reference sequence). The CDR3 is 14 residues long. V gave up 8 bases and J gave up 4 bases; unmatched junction bases: 10. The CDR3 here is CASGPNRGLYEQYF. The DNA for the CDR3 is TGTGCCAGCGGACCCAACAGGGGGTTATACGAGCAGTACTTC.

This clone was counted only a few times. The chain combines TRBV5-1 with TRBJ2-2; D might be TRBD1 (7 bases). CDR1 and CDR2 from the germline V gene are SGHRS and YFSETQ. Trimming shortened V by 2 bases and J by 1 base, and 15 bases separated the two germline ends. The CDR3 is 17 residues long. CDR3 amino acids: CASSFSAGQKNTGELFF. The CDR3, as DNA: TGCGCCAGCAGCTTTAGCGCGGGACAGAAGAACACCGGGGAGCTGTTTTTT.

This chain uses TRBV6-5 with TRBJ2-7, with D unclear. With 8 bases removed from V and 3 bases from J, the gap between germline ends came to 5 bases. This CDR3 is 10 amino acids long. Germline V gene lookup returns CDR1 MNHEY and CDR2 SVGAGI. CDR3 amino acids: CASAVYEQYF. DNA of the CDR3: TGTGCCAGCGCGGTCTACGAGCAGTACTTC.